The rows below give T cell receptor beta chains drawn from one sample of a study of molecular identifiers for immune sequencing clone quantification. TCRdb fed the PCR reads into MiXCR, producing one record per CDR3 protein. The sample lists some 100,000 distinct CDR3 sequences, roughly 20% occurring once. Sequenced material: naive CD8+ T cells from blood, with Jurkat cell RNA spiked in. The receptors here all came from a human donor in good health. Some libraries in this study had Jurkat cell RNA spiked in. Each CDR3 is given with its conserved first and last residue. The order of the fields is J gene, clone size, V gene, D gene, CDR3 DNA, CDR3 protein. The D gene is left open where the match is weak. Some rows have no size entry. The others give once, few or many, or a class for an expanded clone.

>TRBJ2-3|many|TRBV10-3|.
TGTGCCAGCAACGGGGGCGGCACAGATACGCAGTATTTT
CASNGGGTDTQYF
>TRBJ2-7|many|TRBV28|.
TGTGCCAGCAGTTCCTCCGGGAGTTTGGGATACGAGCAGTACTTC
CASSSSGSLGYEQYF
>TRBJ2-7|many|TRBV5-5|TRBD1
TGTGCCAGCAGCCTGACAGGGGACGAGCAGTACTTC
CASSLTGDEQYF
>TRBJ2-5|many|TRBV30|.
TGTGCCTGGAGTGTATGGGACCAAGAGACCCAGTACTTC
CAWSVWDQETQYF
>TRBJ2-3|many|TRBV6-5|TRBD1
TGTGCCAGCAGTTACTACGGACCGACAGGGGCTGACACAGATACGCAGTATTTT
CASSYYGPTGADTDTQYF
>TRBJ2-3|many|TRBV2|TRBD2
TGTGCCAGCACCGGGACTACCTCTAGCACAGATACGCAGTATTTT
CASTGTTSSTDTQYF
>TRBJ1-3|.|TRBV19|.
TGTGCCACACAAGAGGAAGGAGCCGTCTCTGGAAACGCCATATATTTT
CATQEEGAVSGNAIYF
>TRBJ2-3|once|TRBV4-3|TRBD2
TGCGCCAGCAGCCAAGGGGTGAAGCGGGAGCCCGCAGATACGCAGTATTTT
CASSQGVKREPADTQYF
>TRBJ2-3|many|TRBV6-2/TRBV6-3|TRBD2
TGTGCCAGCAGTTACTCTCCTAGCGGGCTTAGCACAGATACGCAGTATTTT
CASSYSPSGLSTDTQYF
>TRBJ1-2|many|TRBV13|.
TGTGCCAGCAGCTTAGGTCGTGCGGGAGATGGCTACACCTTC
CASSLGRAGDGYTF
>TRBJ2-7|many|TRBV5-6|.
TGTGCCAGCAGCTTGGGACCCCAAGGCGGCTACGAGCAGTACTTC
CASSLGPQGGYEQYF
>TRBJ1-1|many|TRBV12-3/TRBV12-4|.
TGTGCCAGCAGAAAATCCCAGAGCAGGGACCCTGTGCGGGCTTTCTTT
CASRKSQSRDPVRAFF
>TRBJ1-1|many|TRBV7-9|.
TGTGCCAGCAAAAACAGTAACACTGAAGCTTTCTTT
CASKNSNTEAFF
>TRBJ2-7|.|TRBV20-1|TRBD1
TGCAGTGCTAATGGACAGGGGGAACAAACCGCCTACGAGCAGTACTTC
CSANGQGEQTAYEQYF
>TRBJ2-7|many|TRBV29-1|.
TGCAGCGTTGTTCAGGGGTACTACGAGCAGTACTTC
CSVVQGYYEQYF
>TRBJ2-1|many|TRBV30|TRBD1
TGTGCCTGGAGTCCGCCGGACAGGGTCTACAATGAGCAGTTCTTC
CAWSPPDRVYNEQFF
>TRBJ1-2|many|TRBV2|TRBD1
TGTGCCAGCAGTGAAGCGACAGGGCTCAACTATGGCTACACCTTC
CASSEATGLNYGYTF
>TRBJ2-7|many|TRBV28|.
TGTGCCAGCAGTACCTTCTCCTACGAGCAGTACTTC
CASSTFSYEQYF
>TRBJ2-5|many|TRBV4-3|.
TGCGCCAGCAGCCAAGTCGGGGCTGCTGGGGAGACCCAGTACTTC
CASSQVGAAGETQYF
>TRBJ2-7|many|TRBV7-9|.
TGTGCCAGCAGCGGCCCGGACAGCGACTCCTACGAGCAGTACTTC
CASSGPDSDSYEQYF
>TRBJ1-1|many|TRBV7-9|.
TGTGCCAGCAGGCCCGAGGGAAACACTGAAGCTTTCTTT
CASRPEGNTEAFF
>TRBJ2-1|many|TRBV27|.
TGTGCCAGCAGTGATTACAATGAGCAGTTCTTC
CASSDYNEQFF
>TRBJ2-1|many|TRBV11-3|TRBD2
TGTGCCAGCAGCTCTCGCGGGGGGCCGCCTTACAATGAGCAGTTCTTC
CASSSRGGPPYNEQFF
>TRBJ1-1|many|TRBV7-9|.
TGTGCCAGCAGTTTTGGGAACACTGAAGCTTTCTTT
CASSFGNTEAFF
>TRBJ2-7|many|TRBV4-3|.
TGCGCCAGCAGCCTGTACCTCGTAAACGAGCAGTACTTC
CASSLYLVNEQYF
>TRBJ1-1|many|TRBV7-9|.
TGTGCCAGCAGCCCAGGGCCCTCCGGGGCTGAAGCTTTCTTT
CASSPGPSGAEAFF
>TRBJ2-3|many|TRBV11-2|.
TGTGCCAGCAGCTTAGGATACTTCGCGGCCGTAGGCACAGATACGCAGTATTTT
CASSLGYFAAVGTDTQYF
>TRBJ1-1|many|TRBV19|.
TGTGCCAGTACCCTAGGGGACACTGAAGCTTTCTTT
CASTLGDTEAFF
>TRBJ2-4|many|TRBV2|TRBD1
TGTGCCAGCAGTGGCGACAGGGACGATTCCAAAAACATTCAGTACTTC
CASSGDRDDSKNIQYF
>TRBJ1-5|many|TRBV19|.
TGTGCCAGTAGTTGGAGGGCCCCAGGCAATCAGCCCCAGCATTTT
CASSWRAPGNQPQHF
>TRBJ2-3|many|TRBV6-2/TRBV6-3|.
TGTGCCAGCAGTTACTCGATGTCGTTACTAGAAGCTAGCACAGATACGCAGTATTTT
CASSYSMSLLEASTDTQYF
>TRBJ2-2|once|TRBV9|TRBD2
TGTGCCAGCAGCCCTAGGACTAGGGCCCTCCCCGGGGAGCTGTTTTTT
CASSPRTRALPGELFF
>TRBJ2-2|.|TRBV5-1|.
TGCGCCAGCAGCTTGTCGGCCACCGGGGAGCTGTTTTTT
CASSLSATGELFF
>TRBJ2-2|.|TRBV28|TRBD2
TGTGCCAGCAGTCCGGCGGGACTACCCGACACCGGGGAGCTGTTTTTT
CASSPAGLPDTGELFF
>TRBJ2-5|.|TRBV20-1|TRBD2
TGTGGTGCTAGAGATCTACTAGCGGTCCAAGAGACCCAGTACTTC
CGARDLLAVQETQYF
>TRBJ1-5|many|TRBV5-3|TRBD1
TGTGCCAGAAGTTGGCATGGGACAGGGTCACTTCAGCCCCAGCATTTT
CARSWHGTGSLQPQHF
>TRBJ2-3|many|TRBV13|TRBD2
TGTGCCAGCAGCAGCAGGGGACTAGGTTCCGATACGCAGTATTTT
CASSSRGLGSDTQYF
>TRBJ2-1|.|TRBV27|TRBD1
TGTGCCGGCGGTCCTAACGGACAGGACTCCTACAATGAGCAGTTCTTC
CAGGPNGQDSYNEQFF
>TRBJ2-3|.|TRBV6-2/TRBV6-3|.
TGTGCCAGCAGTTACTCGAACACAGGCGCCTTCACAGGTACGCAGTATTTT
CASSYSNTGAFTGTQYF
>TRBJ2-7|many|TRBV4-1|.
TGCGCCAGCAGCCAAGATGGGGTCGAGCAGTACTTC
CASSQDGVEQYF
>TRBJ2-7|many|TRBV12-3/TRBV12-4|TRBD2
TGTGCCAGCAAACCGACTAGCGGGAGTTCCTACGAGCAGTACTTC
CASKPTSGSSYEQYF
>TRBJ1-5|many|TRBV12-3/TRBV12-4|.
TGTGCCAGCAGTTGGGACAGCAATCAGCCCCAGCATTTT
CASSWDSNQPQHF
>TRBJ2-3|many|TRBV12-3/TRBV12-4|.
TGTGCCAGCAGTCCCTACAGGGCCGTTAACCTAGATACGCAGTATTTT
CASSPYRAVNLDTQYF
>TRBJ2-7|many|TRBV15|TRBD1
TGTGCCACCAGCAGAGAGGGGACAGGGGGCACTAGCGGGATCTCCTCCTACGAGCAGTACTTC
CATSREGTGGTSGISSYEQYF
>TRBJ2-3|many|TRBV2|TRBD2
TGTGCCAGCAGAGCTACTAGCGGGGGGGCTAAAGATACGCAGTATTTT
CASRATSGGAKDTQYF
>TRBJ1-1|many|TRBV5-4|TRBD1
TGTGCCAGCAGGGGTGGACAGGGGTTGGACACTGAAGCTTTCTTT
CASRGGQGLDTEAFF
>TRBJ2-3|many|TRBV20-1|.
TGCAGTGCTAGTGAGGAGGCAGATACGCAGTATTTT
CSASEEADTQYF
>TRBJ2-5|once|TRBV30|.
TGTGCCTGGAGTGGTGACCAAGAGACCCAGTACTTC
CAWSGDQETQYF
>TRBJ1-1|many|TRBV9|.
TGTGCCAGCAGCGTAGGGGGGGGCCCCGTCACTGAAGCTTTCTTT
CASSVGGGPVTEAFF
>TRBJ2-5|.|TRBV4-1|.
TGCGCCAGCAGCCAAGATGTGTCGGCAGGCGCCTTGGAGACCCAGTACTTC
CASSQDVSAGALETQYF
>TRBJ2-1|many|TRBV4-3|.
TGCGCCAGCAGCCCCCGGCGGGACTCCTACAATGAGCAGTTCTTC
CASSPRRDSYNEQFF
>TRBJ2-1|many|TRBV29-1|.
TGCAGCATTCGGAGGGAGCTGCAGTTCTTC
CSIRRELQFF
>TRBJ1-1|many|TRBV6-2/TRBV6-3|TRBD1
TGTGCCAGCAGAAACTGGGACAGTCGGATGAACACTGAAGCTTTCTTT
CASRNWDSRMNTEAFF
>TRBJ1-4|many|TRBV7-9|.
TGTGCCAGCAGCTTAGCGTATGAAAAACTGTTTTTT
CASSLAYEKLFF
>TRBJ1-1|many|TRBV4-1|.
TGCGCCAGCAGCCAAGATCTCCGGGGGGGGCTAAACACTGAAGCTTTCTTT
CASSQDLRGGLNTEAFF